This T cell receptor beta chain was sequenced in a study of T cell responses to AZD1222 COVID-19 vaccine. This table comes from immunoSEQ multiplex PCR, and its TCRdb copy is limited to in-frame clones, with some not included. The sample lists 150,000 to 200,000 clones, roughly 93% occurring once. Germline loops: CDR1 WSHSY, CDR2 SAAADI. V gave up 1 base and J gave up 4 bases, with 9 bases separating them. This CDR3 comprises 14 residues. The source was peripheral blood, collected on day 0 of AZD1222 vaccination. This TCR was sampled from an adult in good health. The chain combines TRBV10-2 with TRBJ2-3; a possible D gene is TRBD1 (5 bases). This CDR3 reads CASSEWAGSDTQYF. CDR3 nucleotide sequence: TGCGCCAGCAGTGAGTGGGCAGGGTCAGATACGCAGTATTTT.